This entry is about one TCR beta chain. The sample originates from a study of technical replicates of blood from a few donors. The protocol was immunoSEQ multiplex PCR, while the TCRdb copy is restricted to in-frame clones and leaves out a portion. In the table there are approximately 79,000 clones, over 75% of which are singletons. The CDR3 is 14 amino acids. Trimming shortened V by 3 bases and J by 1 base, and 8 bases separated the two germline ends. The germline V gene has CDR1 MGHRA and CDR2 YSYEKL. This chain uses TRBV4-1 with TRBJ2-3; no reliable D call. The receptor was isolated from a human donor in good health. Sequenced: T cells isolated from PBMCs. The CDR3 DNA sequence: TGCGCCAGCAGCCAGATTACTGGCACAGATACGCAGTATTTT. It encodes CASSQITGTDTQYF.